Reported below is one TCR beta chain. The germline gives CDR1 MNHEY, CDR2 SVGAGI. V gave up 5 bases and J gave up 5 bases, with 13 bases separating them. CDR3 length: 14 amino acids. The authors' processing: Cell counts per sample came from amplifying reference gene primers. Profiling relied on immunoSEQ multiplex PCR, and the TCRdb table lists in-frame clones only, not all of them. Clone size and the V and J calls come from that table; the DNA yielded D and trimming. Of fewer than 30,000 clones detected, roughly 88% appear once; the ten largest clones hold about 30%. This specimen belongs to a study of blood T cell repertoires in COVID-19.

The source is a woman aged 80 or over with COVID-19, enrolled during active disease. This rearrangement joins TRBV6-5 to TRBJ1-5, with D unclear. Source material: peripheral blood. CDR3 sequence (DNA): TGTGCCAGCAGTCCCCAGTGGCTCCATCAGCCCCAGCATTTT. Amino acids: CASSPQWLHQPQHF.